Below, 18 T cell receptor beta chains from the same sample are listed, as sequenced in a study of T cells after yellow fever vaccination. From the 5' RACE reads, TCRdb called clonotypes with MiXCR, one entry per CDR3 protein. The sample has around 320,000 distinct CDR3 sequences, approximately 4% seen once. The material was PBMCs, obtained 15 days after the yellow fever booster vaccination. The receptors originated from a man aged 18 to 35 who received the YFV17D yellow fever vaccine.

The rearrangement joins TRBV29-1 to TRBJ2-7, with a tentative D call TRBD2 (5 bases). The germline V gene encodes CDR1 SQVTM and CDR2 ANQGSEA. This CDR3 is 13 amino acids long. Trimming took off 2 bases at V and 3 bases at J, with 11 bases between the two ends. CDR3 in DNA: TGCAGCGTTGAACTAGGAGGATTCTACGAGCAGTACTTC. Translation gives CSVELGGFYEQYF.

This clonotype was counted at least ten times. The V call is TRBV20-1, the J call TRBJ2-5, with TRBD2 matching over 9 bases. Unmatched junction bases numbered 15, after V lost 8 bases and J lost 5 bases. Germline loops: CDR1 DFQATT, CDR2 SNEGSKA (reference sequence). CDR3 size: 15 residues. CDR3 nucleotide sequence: TGCAGTTCCAAACTGGCGGGGGGGCCGGGGGAGACCCAGTACTTC. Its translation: CSSKLAGGPGETQYF.

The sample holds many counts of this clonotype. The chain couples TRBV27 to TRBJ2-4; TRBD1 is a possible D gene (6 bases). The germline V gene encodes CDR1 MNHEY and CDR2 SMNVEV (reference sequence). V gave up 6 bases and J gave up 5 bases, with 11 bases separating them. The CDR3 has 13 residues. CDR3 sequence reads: CASRGAEENIQYF. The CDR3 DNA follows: TGTGCCAGCAGGGGGGCTGAAGAAAACATTCAGTACTTC.

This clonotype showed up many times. The CDR3 sequence: CASRPMSSYNEQFF. CDR3 nucleotides: TGTGCCAGCAGACCGATGAGCTCCTACAATGAGCAGTTCTTC. The chain is built from TRBV7-2 and TRBJ2-1, with unresolved D. Germline loops: CDR1 SGHTA, CDR2 FQGNSA. The CDR3 runs 14 residues. Trimming left V 6 bases short and J 0 bases short, with 9 bases between.

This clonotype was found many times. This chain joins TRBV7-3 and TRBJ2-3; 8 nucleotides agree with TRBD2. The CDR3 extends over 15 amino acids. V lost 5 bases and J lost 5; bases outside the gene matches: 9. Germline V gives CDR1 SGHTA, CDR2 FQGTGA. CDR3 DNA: TGTGCCAGCAGCCTCGGGGGGGCCGGGGAAGATACGCAGTATTTT. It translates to CASSLGGAGEDTQYF. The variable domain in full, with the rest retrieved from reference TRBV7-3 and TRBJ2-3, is GAGVSQTPSNKVTEKGKYVELRCDPISGHTALYWYRQSLGQGPEFLIYFQGTGAADDSGLPNDRFFAVRPEGSVSTLKIQRTERGDSAVYLCASSLGGAGEDTQYFGPGTRLTVL.

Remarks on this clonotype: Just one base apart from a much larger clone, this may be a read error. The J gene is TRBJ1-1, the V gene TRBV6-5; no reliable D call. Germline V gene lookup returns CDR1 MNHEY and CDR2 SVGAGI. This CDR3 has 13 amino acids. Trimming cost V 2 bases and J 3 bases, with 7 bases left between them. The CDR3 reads CASSYDGDTEAFF. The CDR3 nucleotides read TGTGCCAGCAGTTACGACGGAGACACTGAAGCTTTCTTT.

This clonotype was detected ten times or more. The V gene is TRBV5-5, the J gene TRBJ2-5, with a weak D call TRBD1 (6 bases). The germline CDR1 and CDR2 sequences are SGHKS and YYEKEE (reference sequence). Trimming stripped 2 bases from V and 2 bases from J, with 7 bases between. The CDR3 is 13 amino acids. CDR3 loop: CASSFGQQETQYF. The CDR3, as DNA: TGTGCCAGCAGCTTCGGACAGCAAGAGACCCAGTACTTC.

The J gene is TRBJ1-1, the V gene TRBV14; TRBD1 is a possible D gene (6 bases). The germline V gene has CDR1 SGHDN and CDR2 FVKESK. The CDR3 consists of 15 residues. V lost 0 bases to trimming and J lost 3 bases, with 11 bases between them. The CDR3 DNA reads TGTGCCAGCAGCCAAGATAGGGGGAGTCACACTGAAGCTTTCTTT. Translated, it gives CASSQDRGSHTEAFF.

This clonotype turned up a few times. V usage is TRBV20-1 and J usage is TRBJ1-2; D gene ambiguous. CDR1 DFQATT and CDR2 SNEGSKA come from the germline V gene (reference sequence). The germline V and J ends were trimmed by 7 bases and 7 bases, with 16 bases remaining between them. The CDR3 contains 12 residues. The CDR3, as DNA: TGCAGTGGGGGATCCGGGGATCGTGGCTACACCTTC. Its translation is CSGGSGDRGYTF.

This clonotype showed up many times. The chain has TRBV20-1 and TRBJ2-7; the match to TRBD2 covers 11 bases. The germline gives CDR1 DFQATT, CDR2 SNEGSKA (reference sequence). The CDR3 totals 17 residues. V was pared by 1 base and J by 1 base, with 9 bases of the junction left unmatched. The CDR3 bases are TGCAGTGCTAGAGGGGCCGGGGGGACTAGCGGATCCTACGAGCAGTACTTC. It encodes CSARGAGGTSGSYEQYF.

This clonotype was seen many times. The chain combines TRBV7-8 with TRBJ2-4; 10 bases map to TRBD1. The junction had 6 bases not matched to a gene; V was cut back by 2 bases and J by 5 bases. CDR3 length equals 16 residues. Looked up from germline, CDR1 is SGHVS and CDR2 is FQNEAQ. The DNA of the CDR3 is TGTGCCAGCAGCTTAACTCATGGACAGGGGGAAAACATTCAGTACTTC. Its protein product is CASSLTHGQGENIQYF.

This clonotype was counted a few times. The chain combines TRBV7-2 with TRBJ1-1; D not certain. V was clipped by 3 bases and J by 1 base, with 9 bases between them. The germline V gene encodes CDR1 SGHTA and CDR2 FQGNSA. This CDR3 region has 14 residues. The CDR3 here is CASSFPYGNTEAFF. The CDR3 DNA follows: TGTGCCAGCAGCTTTCCTTATGGGAACACTGAAGCTTTCTTT.

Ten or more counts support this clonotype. The CDR3 sequence is CASSLGTSGGAPETQYF. CDR3 DNA: TGTGCCAGCAGCTTAGGGACTAGCGGGGGGGCCCCAGAGACCCAGTACTTC. The chain combines TRBV7-2 with TRBJ2-5, with TRBD2 identical over 15 bases. V dropped 1 base and J dropped 4; count of bases not matched to a gene: 4. The V gene's germline CDR1 is SGHTA and CDR2 FQGNSA. The CDR3 contains 17 residues.

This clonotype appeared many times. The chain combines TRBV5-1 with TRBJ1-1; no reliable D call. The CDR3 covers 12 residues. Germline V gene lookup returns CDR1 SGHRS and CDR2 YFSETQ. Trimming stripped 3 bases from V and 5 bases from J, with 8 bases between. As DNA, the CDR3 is TGCGCCAGCAGCTCCGAAGGGACTGAAGCTTTCTTT. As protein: CASSSEGTEAFF.

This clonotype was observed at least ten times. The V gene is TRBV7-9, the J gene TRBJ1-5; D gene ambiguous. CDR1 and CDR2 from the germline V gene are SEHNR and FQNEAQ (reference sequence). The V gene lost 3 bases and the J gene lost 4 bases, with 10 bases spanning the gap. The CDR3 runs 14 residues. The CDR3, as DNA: TGTGCCAGCAGCTTTGGAGAAGGGAATCAGCCCCAGCATTTT. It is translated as CASSFGEGNQPQHF.

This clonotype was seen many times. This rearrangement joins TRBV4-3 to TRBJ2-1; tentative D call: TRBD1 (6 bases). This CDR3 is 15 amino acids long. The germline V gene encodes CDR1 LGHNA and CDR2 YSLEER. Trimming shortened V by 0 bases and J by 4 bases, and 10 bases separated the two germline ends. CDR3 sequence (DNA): TGCGCCAGCAGCCAAGAAGGACAGAATTACAATGAGCAGTTCTTC. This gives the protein CASSQEGQNYNEQFF.

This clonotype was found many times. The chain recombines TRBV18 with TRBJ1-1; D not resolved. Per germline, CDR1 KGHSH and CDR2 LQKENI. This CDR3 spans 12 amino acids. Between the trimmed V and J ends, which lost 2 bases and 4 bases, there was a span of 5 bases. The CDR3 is CASSPIATEAFF. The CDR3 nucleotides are TGTGCCAGCTCACCAATTGCCACTGAAGCTTTCTTT.

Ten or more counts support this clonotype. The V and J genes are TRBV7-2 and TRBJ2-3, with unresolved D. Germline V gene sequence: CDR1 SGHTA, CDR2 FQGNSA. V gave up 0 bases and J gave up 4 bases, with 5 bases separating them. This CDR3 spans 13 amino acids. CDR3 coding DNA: TGTGCCAGCAGCTTAGCAGGGCCAGATACGCAGTATTTT. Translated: CASSLAGPDTQYF.